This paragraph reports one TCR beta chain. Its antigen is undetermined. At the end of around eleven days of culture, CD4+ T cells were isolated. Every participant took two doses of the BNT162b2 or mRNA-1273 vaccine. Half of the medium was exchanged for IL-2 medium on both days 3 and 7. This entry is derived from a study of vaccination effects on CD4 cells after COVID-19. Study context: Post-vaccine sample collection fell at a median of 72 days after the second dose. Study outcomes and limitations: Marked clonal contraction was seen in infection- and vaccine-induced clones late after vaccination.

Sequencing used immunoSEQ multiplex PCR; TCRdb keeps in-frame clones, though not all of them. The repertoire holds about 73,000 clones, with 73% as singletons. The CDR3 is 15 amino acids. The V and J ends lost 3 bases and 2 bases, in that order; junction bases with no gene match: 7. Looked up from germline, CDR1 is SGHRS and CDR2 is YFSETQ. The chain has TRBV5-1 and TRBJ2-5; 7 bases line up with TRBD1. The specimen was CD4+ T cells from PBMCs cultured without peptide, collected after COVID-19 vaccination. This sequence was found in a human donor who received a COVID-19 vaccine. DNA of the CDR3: TGCGCCAGCAGCTCTACTGGACAGGCTCAAGAGACCCAGTACTTC. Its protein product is CASSSTGQAQETQYF.